The T cell receptor beta chain under discussion was sequenced for a study of PD-1 blockade in mismatch repair-deficient tumors (dated by TCRdb to between 2016 and 2019). In terms of the full investigation: Between September 2013 and late 2016, the trial enrolled 86 consecutive patients with some twelve types of mismatch repair-deficient cancer, all of whom had received prior treatment and were progressing. Tumor-associated T cell clones in the peripheral blood of patients responding to PD-1 blockade were tracked using deep sequencing of TCR CDR3 regions. Paper-wide results and their limitations: Clones residing in the tumor, which were often undetectable in blood before treatment, expanded quickly after pembrolizumab and then contracted, generally before radiologic responses.

Library preparation was by the immunoSEQ multiplex PCR assay. In its TCRdb copy, this immuneACCESS table keeps in-frame sequences only and misses some clones. Where compared with another copy, unresolved V genes explain less than half of these, and the others have no known cause. The sample table shows roughly 120,000 clones, and 88% are seen once. The top ten hold about 12% of the sample. CDR1 and CDR2, looked up from the germline V gene (reference sequence), are GTSNPN and SVGIG. Its CDR3 holds 13 amino acids, cysteine through phenylalanine. Only the CDR3 DNA is retained, 39 bases long and in frame from the first base. The germline ends are 12 bases apart after V is trimmed by 4 bases and J by 2 bases. Mismatch repair deficiency was established in every enrolled patient by polymerase chain reaction or immunohistochemistry. TCR sequencing was performed for a few patients who responded to pembrolizumab therapy. Pembrolizumab PD-1 blockade was prospectively tested in advanced mismatch repair-deficient cancers, regardless of tissue of origin, in the phase II trial. Peripheral blood T cell samples were serially collected before and at multiple times after PD-1 blockade was started. Blood sampling times were expressed in weeks after the first pembrolizumab dose.

This clone was detected only once. Its binding antigen is unknown. No clone much larger than this one lies a single base away; base qualities are absent. The receptor comes from an adult with mismatch repair-deficient cancer. Recombination connected TRBV30 to TRBJ2-7; confidence is insufficient to name the D gene. Specimen: peripheral blood, collected 70 to 72 weeks after starting pembrolizumab. The DNA reads TGTGCCTGGAATGAGGATGTCACCTACGAGCAGTACTTC. Translated, this gives CAWNEDVTYEQYF.